The clone carrying this TCR beta chain was counted at least ten times. Its cognate antigen is unknown. This sample stems from a study of beta chain features in type 1 diabetes. The study, taken as a whole, reports: TCRB CDR3s were moderately but significantly shorter in Type 1 diabetes patients in all four CD4+ subsets.

The authors sorted CD4+ naive, central memory, regulatory and stem cell-like memory cells via CD45RO/CCR7/CD25/CD127/CD95/CD27. Sorted cells reached over 95% purity in every population. Reverse transcription of all isolated RNA meant that expressed TCRB transcripts were sequenced. TCRdb's table, derived via immunoSEQ multiplex PCR, lists solely in-frame clones and lacks some. The sample carries around 600,000 clones, 12% recorded once. From germline, CDR1 is MDHEN and CDR2 SYDVKM. With 6 bases clipped from V and 5 bases from J, the junction kept 4 bases outside the gene matches. This CDR3 spans 12 amino acids.

This TCR came from a young man with type 1 diabetes. The material sequenced was naive CD4+ T cells from blood. The rearrangement links TRBV28 to TRBJ2-7, with TRBD1 matching over 7 bases. The DNA for the CDR3 is TGTGCCAGCAGCACTACAGGGGACGAGCAGTACTTC. It codes for CASSTTGDEQYF. Full variable domain (missing parts from reference TRBV28 and TRBJ2-7): DVKVTQSSRYLVKRTGEKVFLECVQDMDHENMFWYRQDPGLGLRLIYFSYDVKMKEKGDIPEGYSVSREKKERFSLILESASTNQTSMYLCASSTTGDEQYFGPGTRLTVT.